The source of this T cell receptor (beta chain) is a study of T-cell memory formation after mild COVID-19. The CDR3 has 16 residues. The V gene's germline CDR1 is SGHVS and CDR2 FQNEAQ. V lost 7 bases, J lost 10 bases, and 27 bases lay in between. Comment on this clonotype: Its antigen remains unidentified.

UMIs and sample barcodes were carried by the TCR alpha and TCR beta cDNA libraries that 5'RACE produced using constant-segment primers. TCRdb recomputed calls from the 5' RACE reads with MiXCR, one row per CDR3 protein. Altogether around 250,000 distinct CDR3 sequences are present, around 17% being singletons, with the ten largest covering around 21%. Study-level points and caveats: Day 15 to 85 contracting clones showed balanced CD4/CD8; day 15 to 37 expanders favored CD4+. Clonal second-wave expansions that peaked on day 37 had unconfirmed SARS-CoV-2 specificity. Researchers report contracting CD4+ clones mostly in CM and EM, with CD8+ clones in EMRA.

This sequence was found in a man aged 18 to 35 who had mild COVID-19 (a few samples of this study predate the infection). Cell type and time point are not known. This chain joins TRBV7-8 and TRBJ2-3; tentatively, D is TRBD1 (7 bases). Sample: PBMCs or a T cell subset sorted from them (not recorded which). In DNA form, the CDR3 reads TGTGCCAGCATCCCGATGCGGGGACAGATGACTGTGGCGCAGTATTTT. Encoded protein: CASIPMRGQMTVAQYF.